Presented here are 24 T cell receptor beta chains from one specimen sequenced in a study of T cell clonality in common variable immunodeficiency. The repertoire was sequenced with immunoSEQ multiplex PCR; TCRdb's copy has only in-frame clones and lacks some. The repertoire consists of about 39,000 clones, none detected only once. The source material was peripheral blood mononuclear cells. These receptors originate from a person between 18 and 75 years old in good health.

This clone was seen repeatedly, ten times or more. Here the CDR3 reads CASSTPYRTSGSSYNEQFF. The DNA read from the CDR3 is TGTGCCAGCAGTACTCCCTACCGGACTAGCGGGAGCTCCTACAATGAG. The rearrangement links TRBV2 to TRBJ2-1, with 13 bases identical to TRBD2. The read gets to within 3 residues of the CDR3 end, and the germline J gene fills in the rest. V dropped 5 bases and J dropped 0; count of bases not matched to a gene: 10. This CDR3 comprises 19 residues. Germline lookup yields CDR1 SNHLY and CDR2 FYNNEI.

This clone showed up many times. CDR3 bases read: TGTGCCAGCAGCTTGTGGGGACAGGGGTCATCACCC. It specifies CASSLWGQGSSP. The entire CDR3 reads CASSLWGQGSSPLHF. The rearrangement uses TRBV5-6 and TRBJ1-6; 10 nucleotides line up with TRBD1. The CDR3 goes on 3 residues after the read ends, and that part is filled in from the germline J gene. The germline gives CDR1 SGHDT, CDR2 YYEEEE. V shed 1 base and J 10 bases; nucleotides not matched to a gene: 5. This CDR3 is 15 amino acids long.

This clone is categorized as medium-sized (0.01 to 0.1%). CDR3 DNA (partial): TGTGCCAGCAGTGTCCGGGACAGGGTAGCCAAAAACATT. It yields the protein CASSVRDRVAKNI. The entire CDR3 protein is CASSVRDRVAKNIQYF. J is TRBJ2-4 and V is TRBV6-2 or TRBV6-3; 9 nucleotides match TRBD1. The read ends 3 residues early relative to the CDR3; the germline J gene fills the gap. The CDR3 contains 16 residues. V trimming: 5 bases; J trimming: 0 bases; junction bases outside the gene matches: 5. CDR1 is MNHEY and CDR2 is SVGEGT in the germline V gene.

This clone has at least ten counts. The sequenced fragment ends 3 residues before the CDR3 boundary, so the rest is inferred from the germline J gene. This chain uses TRBV10-3 with TRBJ1-5; D is perhaps TRBD1 (6 bases). CDR3 length: 15 amino acids. CDR1 and CDR2 from the germline V gene are ENHRY and SYGVKD. Trimming left V 4 bases short and J 7 bases short, with 17 bases between. The CDR3 loop is CAISGGPGVGQPQHF. The sequenced part of the CDR3 DNA is TGTGCCATCAGTGGGGGGCCCGGCGTTGGGCAGCCC.

This clone was seen at least ten times. The read ends 3 residues early relative to the CDR3; the germline J gene fills the gap. The rearrangement uses TRBV20-1 and TRBJ2-3; 8 nucleotides align to TRBD2. The germline gives CDR1 DFQATT, CDR2 SNEGSKA (reference sequence). This CDR3 has 12 residues. Germline trimming cut 5 bases from V and 6 bases from J; bases unmatched to any gene: 4. The CDR3 loop is CSALPGGDTQYF. The sequenced part of the CDR3 DNA is TGCAGTGCTCTCCCGGGGGGGGATACG.

In its sample, this clone was seen many times. The missing CDR3 end, 3 residues past where the read stops, is filled in from the germline J gene. J is TRBJ1-5 and V is TRBV2; a possible D gene is TRBD1 (6 bases). Germline V gene data show CDR1 as SNHLY and CDR2 as FYNNEI. The CDR3 is 14 residues long. V was clipped by 5 bases and J by 2 bases, with 10 bases between them. Incomplete CDR3 DNA: TGTGCCAGCAGTCAAAACAGGGGCAATCAGCCC. The encoded protein is CASSQNRGNQP. The whole CDR3 region reads CASSQNRGNQPQHF. The full variable domain, its missing parts supplied by reference TRBV2 and TRBJ1-5, is EPEVTQTPSHQVTQMGQEVILRCVPISNHLYFYWYRQILGQKVEFLVSFYNNEISEKSEIFDDQFSVERPDGSNFTLKIRSTKLEDSAMYFCASSQNRGNQPQHFGDGTRLSIL.

This clone has at least ten counts. From the germline J gene comes the end of the CDR3, since the read stops 3 residues before it. The V call is TRBV5-1, the J call TRBJ1-2; D gene ambiguous. Germline loops: CDR1 SGHRS, CDR2 YFSETQ. There are 13 residues in the CDR3. Trimming removed 4 bases at V and 3 bases at J, with 10 bases between. The DNA read from the CDR3 is TGCGCCAGCAGCCGGTTTCAGGACTATGGC. As protein: CASSRFQDYG. The entire CDR3 protein reads CASSRFQDYGYTF.

This clone was counted at least ten times. The CDR3 is cut off 3 residues early in the read; its end comes from the germline J gene. V gene TRBV7-8 combines with J gene TRBJ2-3, with D tentatively TRBD1 (6 bases). Germline-derived CDR1 and CDR2 are SGHVS and FQNEAQ. Trimming cost V 1 base and J 2 bases, with 13 bases left between them. The CDR3 runs 16 residues. The CDR3 sequence is CASSLGFRTDTDTQYF. The DNA read from the CDR3 is TGTGCCAGCAGCTTAGGATTTCGGACAGACACAGATACG.

This clone has ten or more counts. Read coverage stops 3 residues before the CDR3 terminus; the germline J gene supplies the remainder. The gene calls are TRBV6-2 or TRBV6-3 and TRBJ2-5; D is possibly TRBD1 (6 bases). The CDR3 length is 13 residues. Germline lookup yields CDR1 MNHEY and CDR2 SVGEGT. Deletions cut 6 bases from V and 1 base from J, with 9 bases between. The sequenced part of the CDR3 DNA is TGTGCCAGCAGCCGCAGGGGCCAAGAGACC. This translates into CASSRRGQET. The entire CDR3 protein is CASSRRGQETQYF.

This clone was detected only a few times. The sequenced CDR3 bases are TGTGCCAGCAGCTTAAGCGAAAAATCGACAGATACG. Protein: CASSLSEKSTDT. From start to end, the CDR3 is CASSLSEKSTDTQYF. The rearrangement links TRBV7-9 to TRBJ2-3; no firm D call. The CDR3 goes on 3 residues after the read ends, and that part is filled in from the germline J gene. The CDR3 totals 15 residues. The V end was cut by 2 bases, the J end by 3 bases, with 12 bases between. In germline, CDR1 is SEHNR, CDR2 FQNEAQ (reference sequence).

The CDR3: CSAHHGRTSYEQYF. CDR3 DNA (partial): TGCAGTGCCCATCACGGGAGGACATCCTACGAG. This rearrangement joins TRBV20-1 to TRBJ2-7; the match to TRBD2 covers 7 bases. The read stops 3 residues short of the end of the CDR3; the missing end is completed from the germline J gene. Germline lookup yields CDR1 DFQATT and CDR2 SNEGSKA (reference sequence). The J segment lost 1 base and the V segment lost 6 bases, leaving 9 bases of the junction unmatched. The CDR3 contains 14 residues.

Many counts were recorded for this clone. The CDR3 bases that were read are TGTGCCAGCAGGCCAGGACAGGGGGAAGTTGGC. Protein product: CASRPGQGEVG. The whole CDR3 reads CASRPGQGEVGYTF. V and J are TRBV12-3 or TRBV12-4 and TRBJ1-2; 10 bases match TRBD1. The read ends 3 residues early relative to the CDR3; the germline J gene fills the gap. J gave up 7 bases and V 6 bases, and 8 bases lay outside the gene matches. This CDR3 contains 14 residues.

This clone was detected ten times or more. The read comes to an end 3 residues before the CDR3 does, leaving the germline J gene to fill in the end. This chain uses TRBV19 with TRBJ1-1, with D tentatively TRBD1 (6 bases). Looked up from germline, CDR1 is LNHDA and CDR2 is SQIVND (reference sequence). Deletions cut 3 bases from V and 3 bases from J, with 8 bases between. CDR3 size: 13 residues. CDR3 DNA, as far as it was read: TGTGCCAGTAGTATTAAGGGGGACACTGAA. It encodes CASSIKGDTE. The full CDR3 is CASSIKGDTEAFF.

With regard to this clone: At one end the junction does not follow the germline gene, possibly because of a read error. The CDR3 end lies 3 residues beyond the end of the read and is filled in from the germline J gene. The sample has other DNA sequences that encode this CDR3 too. V gene TRBV11-2 combines with J gene TRBJ2-7; 7 bases agree with TRBD1. This CDR3 is built from 15 residues. In germline, CDR1 is SGHAT, CDR2 FQNNGV. The CDR3: CASSPPRQGWHEQYF. The sequenced CDR3 bases are TGCGCCAGCAGCCCCCCCCGACAGGGTTGGCACGAG.

This clone turned up a few times. The CDR3 end falls 3 residues outside the read, so it is completed with the germline J gene. The chain joins TRBV19 to TRBJ2-2; 10 bases align to TRBD1. This CDR3 spans 14 amino acids. Germline CDR1 LNHDA, CDR2 SQIVND (reference sequence). Trimming cost V 6 bases and J 6 bases; bases outside gene matches: 4. The CDR3 DNA, read in part, is TGTGCCAGTAGCCGGACAGGGGGGCCCGGGGAG. Translation gives CASSRTGGPGE. The complete CDR3 protein is CASSRTGGPGELFF.

This clone was seen at least ten times. The DNA ends 3 residues before the CDR3 does, and the rest of the CDR3 is filled in from the germline J gene. V usage is TRBV15 and J usage is TRBJ2-1; TRBD2 matches 9 bases. CDR1 and CDR2 from the germline V gene are LNHNV and YYDKDF (reference sequence). V lost 1 base to trimming and J lost 5 bases; unmatched junction nucleotides: 6. The length of the CDR3 is 16 residues. The CDR3 spells CATSRGVAGADNEQFF. The CDR3 DNA, read in part, is TGTGCCACCAGCAGAGGCGTAGCGGGGGCAGACAATGAG. Filled out from reference TRBV15 and TRBJ2-1, the complete variable domain reads DAMVIQNPRYQVTQFGKPVTLSCSQTLNHNVMYWYQQKSSQAPKLLFHYYDKDFNNEADTPDNFQSRRPNTSFCFLDIRSPGLGDTAMYLCATSRGVAGADNEQFFGPGTRLTVL.

Comment on this clone: The read is 3 residues too short to cover the CDR3 end, so that end is filled in from the germline J gene. The chain has TRBV30 and TRBJ1-2; 7 nucleotides match TRBD1. The germline V gene has CDR1 GTSNPN and CDR2 SVGIG (reference sequence). The CDR3 length is 14 residues. The part of the CDR3 DNA that was read is TGTGCCTGGAGGCGGACAGGCCGGGGTAACGAC. This sequence encodes CAWRRTGRGND. In full, the CDR3 is CAWRRTGRGNDYTF.

There are many counts of this clone. The sequence runs out 3 residues before the end of the CDR3; the remainder is reconstructed from the germline J gene. The chain combines TRBV6-1 with TRBJ2-7; possible D gene TRBD2, 5 bases. This CDR3 is built from 11 residues. Germline-derived CDR1 and CDR2 are MNHNS and SASEGT. Trimming took off 4 bases at V and 4 bases at J, with 5 bases between the two ends. This CDR3 is CASSGGYEQYF. CDR3 DNA (partial): TGTGCCAGCAGTGGAGGGTACGAG.

At least ten counts were recorded for this clone. The read ends 3 residues before the CDR3 terminus; that terminus is restored from the germline J gene. The gene calls are TRBV19 and TRBJ2-3, with 9 bases aligning to TRBD1. This CDR3 is 15 amino acids long. The J segment lost 4 bases and the V segment lost 3 bases, leaving 5 bases of the junction unmatched. The germline CDR1 and CDR2 sequences are LNHDA and SQIVND (reference sequence). The CDR3 sequence: CASSIGQGRADTQYF. The DNA read from the CDR3 is TGTGCCAGTAGTATCGGACAGGGGAGAGCAGATACG.

The table lists this clone with many counts. The sequenced fragment ends 3 residues before the CDR3 boundary, so the rest is inferred from the germline J gene. The rearrangement uses TRBV7-9 and TRBJ2-7; D might be TRBD2 (5 bases). This CDR3 spans 13 amino acids. CDR1 is SEHNR and CDR2 is FQNEAQ in the germline V gene (reference sequence). Trimming took 3 bases from V and 3 from J, leaving 9 bases between them. CDR3 bases read: TGTGCCAGCAGCTTCGCAGAGGGCTACGAG. Amino acids: CASSFAEGYE. From start to end, the CDR3 is CASSFAEGYEQYF.

In this sample, this clone turned up many times. With the read ending 3 residues before the CDR3 end, the germline J gene is used to fill in that end. The chain is built from TRBV20-1 and TRBJ2-3, with 14 bases that match TRBD2. Per germline, CDR1 DFQATT and CDR2 SNEGSKA (reference sequence). The CDR3 is 18 residues long. Trimming removed 1 base from V and 2 bases from J; junction bases left unmatched: 8. Partial CDR3 DNA: TGCAGTGCTAGAGGGGGGACTAGCGGGAGTTCCGCCACAGATACG. Translating gives CSARGGTSGSSATDT. The full-length CDR3 reads as CSARGGTSGSSATDTQYF.

This clone showed up many times. The read is 3 residues too short to cover the CDR3 end, so that end is filled in from the germline J gene. The chain uses TRBV7-9 and TRBJ1-2, with D possibly matching TRBD1 (5 bases). The CDR3 sequence is 13 residues long. Trimming shortened V by 1 base and J by 7 bases, and 10 bases separated the two germline ends. Germline V gene data show CDR1 as SEHNR and CDR2 as FQNEAQ (reference sequence). The covered CDR3 bases are TGTGCCAGCAGCTTAGAGGGGCATTTTGGC. It encodes CASSLEGHFG. The complete CDR3 sequence is CASSLEGHFGYTF.

This clone was picked up many times. The read terminates 3 residues before the CDR3 end, so the remaining end is supplied by the germline J gene. The chain carries TRBV7-8 and TRBJ2-1, with 9 bases fitting TRBD2. This CDR3 spans 16 amino acids. Per the germline V gene, CDR1 is SGHVS and CDR2 is FQNEAQ. V shed 1 base, J shed 5 bases, and the junction held 6 bases outside the gene matches. The sequenced CDR3 bases are TGTGCCAGCAGCTTAGTATATAGCGGGGGAGACAATGAG. Protein sequence: CASSLVYSGGDNE. The whole CDR3 sequence reads CASSLVYSGGDNEQFF.

For this clone: The read ends 3 residues shy of where the CDR3 ends; the end is completed using the germline J gene. The V and J genes are TRBV5-5 and TRBJ2-7, with TRBD1 matching over 8 bases. The CDR3 spans 13 residues. Germline-derived CDR1 and CDR2 are SGHKS and YYEKEE (reference sequence). V lost 2 bases to trimming and J lost 6 bases; unmatched junction nucleotides: 4. The CDR3 DNA, read in part, is TGTGCCAGCAGCTTCAGGGGGCCTGGCGAG. Amino acids: CASSFRGPGE. The complete CDR3 protein is CASSFRGPGEQYF.